This TCR beta chain emerged from a study of T cells in Graves' hyperthyroidism and ophthalmopathy. The sample holds many counts of this clonotype. The CDR3 loop spans 19 amino acids. V was pared by 3 bases and J by 2 bases, with 18 bases of the junction left unmatched. Germline V CDR1 and CDR2: DFQATT, SNEGSKA (reference sequence). TCR beta CDR3 regions were amplified from RNA transcripts. HTBI primers were used for first-round RT-PCR of the TCR CDR3. Each CDR3 protein gets one entry after TCRdb re-called the multiplex PCR reads with MiXCR. The sample contains over 350,000 distinct CDR3 sequences, approximately 15% of which appear only once.

Sequencing was done on a sample of blood. The receptor was derived from a man between 18 and 35 years old with Graves' ophthalmopathy. The rearrangement joins TRBV20-1 to TRBJ2-7, with 11 positions matching TRBD1. The CDR3 sequence is CSARGGQGVRVAETYEQYF. The DNA of the CDR3 is TGCAGTGCTAGGGGGGGACAGGGGGTAAGGGTAGCTGAGACCTACGAGCAGTACTTC.